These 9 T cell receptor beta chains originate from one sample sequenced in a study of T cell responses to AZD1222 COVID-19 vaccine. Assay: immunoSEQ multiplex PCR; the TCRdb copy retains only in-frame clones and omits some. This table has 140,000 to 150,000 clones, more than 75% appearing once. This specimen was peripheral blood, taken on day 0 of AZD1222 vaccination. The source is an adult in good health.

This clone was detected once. Here the CDR3 DNA reads TGTGCCAGCAGCGTGGGAGGAACCGGGGAGCTGTTTTTT. It specifies CASSVGGTGELFF. The chain carries TRBV9 and TRBJ2-2; tentatively, D is TRBD2 (6 bases). Germline values: CDR1 SGDLS, CDR2 YYNGEE. This CDR3 spans 13 amino acids. Between the trimmed V and J ends, which lost 2 bases and 5 bases, there was a span of 7 bases. Combining the CDR3 with reference TRBV9 and TRBJ2-2 gives the whole variable domain DSGVTQTPKHLITATGQRVTLRCSPRSGDLSVYWYQQSLDQGLQFLIQYYNGEERAKGNILERFSAQQFPDLHSELNLSSLELGDSALYFCASSVGGTGELFFGEGSRLTVL.

The CDR3 reads CASSLAIGGQYNSPLHF. CDR3 DNA sequence: TGTGCCAGCAGCTTAGCTATTGGCGGACAGTATAATTCACCCCTCCACTTT. The chain links TRBV7-9 to TRBJ1-6; tentative D call: TRBD1 (6 bases). Per germline, CDR1 SEHNR and CDR2 FQNEAQ (reference sequence). This CDR3 region has 17 residues. Trimming took 0 bases from V and 4 from J, leaving 13 bases between them.

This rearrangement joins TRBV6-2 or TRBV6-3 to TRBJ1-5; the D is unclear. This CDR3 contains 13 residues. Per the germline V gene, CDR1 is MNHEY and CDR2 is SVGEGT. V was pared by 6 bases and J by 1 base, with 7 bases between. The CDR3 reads CASSLPSNQPQHF. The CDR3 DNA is TGTGCCAGCAGCTTGCCGAGCAATCAGCCCCAGCATTTT.

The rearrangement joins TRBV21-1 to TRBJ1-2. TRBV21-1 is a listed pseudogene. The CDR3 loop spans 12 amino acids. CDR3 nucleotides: TGTGCCAGCAGCAAAGAGGGGGGTGGCTACACCTTC. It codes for CASSKEGGGYTF.

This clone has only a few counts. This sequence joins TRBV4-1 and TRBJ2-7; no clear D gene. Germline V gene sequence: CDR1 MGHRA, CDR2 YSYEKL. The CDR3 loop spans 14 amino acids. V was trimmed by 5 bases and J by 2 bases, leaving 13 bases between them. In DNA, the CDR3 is TGCGCCAGCAGCGAACGGACCCAAACCTACGAGCAGTACTTC. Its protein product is CASSERTQTYEQYF.

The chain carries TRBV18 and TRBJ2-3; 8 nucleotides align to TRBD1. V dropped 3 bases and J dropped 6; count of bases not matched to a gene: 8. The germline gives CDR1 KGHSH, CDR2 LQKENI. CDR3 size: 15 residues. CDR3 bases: TGTGCCAGCTCACCCAGACAGGGGCAGTTGGATACGCAGTATTTT. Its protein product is CASSPRQGQLDTQYF. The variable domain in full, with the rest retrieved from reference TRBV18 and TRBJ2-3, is NAGVMQNPRHLVRRRGQEARLRCSPMKGHSHVYWYRQLPEEGLKFMVYLQKENIIDESGMPKERFSAEFPKEGPSILRIQQVVRGDSAAYFCASSPRQGQLDTQYFGPGTRLTVL.

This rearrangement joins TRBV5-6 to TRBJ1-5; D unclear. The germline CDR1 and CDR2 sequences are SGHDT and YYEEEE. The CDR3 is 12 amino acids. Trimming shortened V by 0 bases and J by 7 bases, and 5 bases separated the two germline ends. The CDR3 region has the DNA TGTGCCAGCAGCTTGGGAGCGCAGCCCCAGCATTTT. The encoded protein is CASSLGAQPQHF.

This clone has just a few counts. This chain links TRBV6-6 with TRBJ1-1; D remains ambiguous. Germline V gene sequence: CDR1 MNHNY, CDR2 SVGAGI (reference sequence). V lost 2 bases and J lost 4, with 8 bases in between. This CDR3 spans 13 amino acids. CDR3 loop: CASSYEEFTEAFF. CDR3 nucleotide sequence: TGTGCCAGCAGTTACGAAGAGTTCACTGAAGCTTTCTTT.

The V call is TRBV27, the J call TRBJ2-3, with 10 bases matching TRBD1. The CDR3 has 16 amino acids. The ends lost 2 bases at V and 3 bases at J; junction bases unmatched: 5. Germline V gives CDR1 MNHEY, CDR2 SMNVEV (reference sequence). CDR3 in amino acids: CASSLQWTGGTDTQYF. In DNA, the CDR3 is TGTGCCAGCAGTTTACAATGGACAGGGGGGACAGATACGCAGTATTTT.